The next 22 T cell receptor beta chains were all read from a single sample in a study of CD8+ T cells in alopecia areata (dated by TCRdb to between 2017 and 2018). The library was generated by the immunoSEQ multiplex PCR assay. To provide template for TCR sequencing, every sample had RNA extracted and reverse transcribed into cDNA. Sourced from immuneACCESS, this table was stored by TCRdb with only in-frame sequences that have V and J called. A share of the clones is absent; for the studies checked, an unresolved V gene accounts for under half, and the remainder has no known explanation. The sample table records 120,000 or so clones; approximately 47% of these occur just once. Of the sample, 8% to 11% falls within the top ten clones. The sample consisted of NKG2D-low CD8+ T cells sorted from blood. The cell subset or site tag for this specimen amounts to: sorted CD8+ NKG2D-low blood T cells. The receptors were gathered from a human donor with alopecia areata.

Here the CDR3 reads CASSLTGYNSPLHF. The DNA for the CDR3 is TGTGCCAGCAGTCTGACCGGGTATAATTCACCCCTCCACTTT. The rearrangement links TRBV27 to TRBJ1-6; no clear D gene. The CDR3 has 14 residues. The V and J ends lost 5 bases and 4 bases respectively, with 9 bases between them. The germline V gene has CDR1 MNHEY and CDR2 SMNVEV (reference sequence).

The gene calls are TRBV27 and TRBJ2-7, with D possibly being TRBD2 (5 bases). The V and J ends lost 6 bases and 1 base respectively, with 10 bases between them. The CDR3 length is 13 residues. In germline, CDR1 is MNHEY, CDR2 SMNVEV (reference sequence). CDR3 protein: CASRPSPSYEQYF. The DNA for the CDR3 is TGTGCCAGCAGACCTAGCCCATCCTACGAGCAGTACTTC.

The chain has TRBV29-1 and TRBJ2-1; D gene uncertain. The V gene's germline CDR1 is SQVTM and CDR2 ANQGSEA. The CDR3 extends over 12 amino acids. Here the CDR3 reads CSAGRSYNEQFF. The CDR3 coding sequence is TGCAGTGCCGGGCGTTCCTACAATGAGCAGTTCTTC.

In regard to this clone: The sample contains more than one DNA sequence encoding this CDR3. This sequence joins TRBV29-1 and TRBJ2-7; TRBD2 matches at 7 bases. Per the germline V gene, CDR1 is SQVTM and CDR2 is ANQGSEA. Unmatched junction bases numbered 6, after V lost 1 base and J lost 3 bases. The CDR3 is 14 amino acids. This CDR3 reads CSVEGPGGDYEQYF. The CDR3 bases are TGCAGCGTTGAAGGACCGGGAGGTGACTACGAGCAGTACTTC.

This chain uses TRBV5-1 with TRBJ2-5; D is uncertain. Trimming pared 2 bases from V and 5 bases from J, leaving 4 bases between. The CDR3 has 11 amino acids. CDR1 and CDR2 from the germline V gene are SGHRS and YFSETQ. The CDR3 loop reads CASSFSETQYF. The CDR3 DNA follows: TGCGCCAGCAGCTTCTCCGAGACCCAGTACTTC.

The J gene is TRBJ2-5, the V gene TRBV6-6; tentatively, D is TRBD2 (5 bases). V lost 7 bases and J 12 bases, leaving 15 bases between the germline ends. Germline V gene data show CDR1 as MNHNY and CDR2 as SVGAGI (reference sequence). This CDR3 spans 11 amino acids. Written as DNA, the CDR3 is TGTGCCAGCACCCTTGACTCGACTAAGTACTTC. Translation gives CASTLDSTKYF.

This clone was recorded only once. The gene calls are TRBV2 and TRBJ2-7; D unresolved. V was cut by 4 bases and J by 4 bases, with 11 bases left in between. Germline-derived CDR1 and CDR2 are SNHLY and FYNNEI. The CDR3 totals 13 residues. CDR3 loop: CASSGTSKYEQYF. As DNA, the CDR3 is TGTGCCAGCAGTGGGACCTCGAAATACGAGCAGTACTTC.

With regard to this clone: At the DNA level, this CDR3 is encoded by other sequences in the same sample as well. The V gene is TRBV29-1, the J gene TRBJ2-7; 7 bases line up with TRBD1. The CDR3 has 13 residues. Germline V gives CDR1 SQVTM, CDR2 ANQGSEA. V was pared by 4 bases and J by 4 bases, with 7 bases of the junction left unmatched. CDR3 DNA: TGCAGCGTTGCCGGGACAGCCGGATACGAGCAGTACTTC. Amino acids: CSVAGTAGYEQYF.

The genes are TRBV5-6 and TRBJ2-1, with TRBD1 matching over 7 bases. Per germline, CDR1 SGHDT and CDR2 YYEEEE. The CDR3 is made up of 13 amino acids. V gave up 6 bases and J gave up 7 bases; unmatched junction bases: 7. The CDR3 DNA follows: TGTGCCAGCACCGAGGGGGCTACAAATGAGCAGTTCTTC. The encoded protein is CASTEGATNEQFF.

The genes are TRBV6-4 and TRBJ2-1; 10 bases are shared with TRBD2. The CDR3 consists of 15 residues. Trimming cost V 3 bases and J 7 bases; bases outside gene matches: 6. CDR1 and CDR2 (germline): MRHNA, SNTAGT. Written as DNA, the CDR3 is TGTGCCAGCAGTGAAGCGGGAGGGTCAGGAAATGAGCAGTTCTTC. It codes for CASSEAGGSGNEQFF.

This clone has just a few counts. V is TRBV29-1 and J is TRBJ2-7; weak D call: TRBD2 (5 bases). Per the germline V gene, CDR1 is SQVTM and CDR2 is ANQGSEA. The CDR3 covers 15 residues. V shed 3 bases and J shed 4 bases, with 19 bases lying between them. The CDR3 DNA reads as TGCAGCGTTGAGGCCCCTAGCAGACGTGGGTACGAGCAGTACTTC. Protein product: CSVEAPSRRGYEQYF.

The chain joins TRBV6-5 to TRBJ2-4; D unresolved. Trimming took 7 bases from V and 3 from J, leaving 13 bases between them. The CDR3 has 14 residues. CDR1 is MNHEY and CDR2 is SVGAGI in the germline V gene. CDR3 in amino acids: CASKIKGGKNIQYF. CDR3 coding DNA: TGTGCCAGCAAAATAAAGGGTGGCAAAAACATTCAGTACTTC.

This clone has a handful of counts. The chain is built from TRBV30 and TRBJ2-3; 7 nucleotides align to TRBD1. V was clipped by 5 bases and J by 4 bases; unmatched bases: 6. CDR1 is GTSNPN and CDR2 is SVGIG in the germline V gene (reference sequence). The CDR3 extends over 13 amino acids. The CDR3 loop is CAWEGAGPDTQYF. In nucleotides, the CDR3 is TGTGCCTGGGAGGGGGCAGGACCAGATACGCAGTATTTT.

This clone has a handful of counts. Other DNA sequences in this specimen translate into the identical CDR3. This sequence joins TRBV29-1 and TRBJ2-7; the match to TRBD1 covers 10 bases. V lost 4 bases, J lost 4 bases, and 4 bases stayed unmatched. CDR1 and CDR2 (germline): SQVTM, ANQGSEA. The CDR3 extends over 13 amino acids. This CDR3 is CSVVGDRGYEQYF. In DNA, the CDR3 is TGCAGCGTTGTGGGGGACAGGGGATACGAGCAGTACTTC.

The genes are TRBV4-1 and TRBJ2-1, with a tentative D call TRBD1 (6 bases). Germline CDR1 reads MGHRA; CDR2 reads YSYEKL. This CDR3 comprises 13 residues. The germline V and J ends were trimmed by 4 bases and 9 bases, with 13 bases remaining between them. The CDR3 sequence is CASSPLVGGEQFF. The CDR3 region has the DNA TGCGCCAGCAGCCCCCTAGTAGGGGGTGAGCAGTTCTTC.

This chain connects TRBV4-3 to TRBJ2-3; D is possibly TRBD2 (6 bases). The germline V gene encodes CDR1 LGHNA and CDR2 YSLEER. This CDR3 is 16 amino acids long. V lost 5 bases and J 1 base, leaving 16 bases between the germline ends. This CDR3 is CASSTIAVGGTDTQYF. The CDR3 nucleotides are TGCGCCAGCAGCACTATAGCGGTTGGGGGCACAGATACGCAGTATTTT.

The V and J genes are TRBV9 and TRBJ2-1; D uncertain. Germline V gene sequence: CDR1 SGDLS, CDR2 YYNGEE. Deletions cut 0 bases from V and 7 bases from J, with 8 bases between. The CDR3 consists of 13 residues. CDR3 residues: CASSVVPGNEQFF. Here the CDR3 DNA reads TGTGCCAGCAGCGTAGTCCCCGGTAATGAGCAGTTCTTC.

This clone was detected a few times. The chain employs TRBV29-1 and TRBJ2-5; 9 bases match TRBD2. This CDR3 has 15 amino acids. The ends lost 3 bases at V and 6 bases at J; junction bases unmatched: 11. CDR1 and CDR2 from the germline V gene are SQVTM and ANQGSEA. CDR3 amino acids: CSVEGTSQERKTQYF. CDR3 sequence (DNA): TGCAGCGTTGAGGGGACTAGCCAGGAGAGGAAGACCCAGTACTTC.

The CDR3 DNA sequence: TGTGCCAGCAGTCCCTCCCCCCTCGGGGAGACCCAGTACTTC. Its protein product is CASSPSPLGETQYF. V gene TRBV27 combines with J gene TRBJ2-5; D unclear. The CDR3 spans 14 residues. Trimming stripped 5 bases from V and 5 bases from J, with 15 bases between. Germline V gene lookup returns CDR1 MNHEY and CDR2 SMNVEV (reference sequence).

This sequence joins TRBV28 and TRBJ2-5, with D perhaps TRBD1 (5 bases). The CDR3 is made up of 14 amino acids. Germline CDR1 and CDR2: MDHEN and SYDVKM. V lost 6 bases, J lost 1 base, and 12 bases lay in between. CDR3 coding DNA: TGTGCCAGCAGCCCACAGGAGATCCAAGAGACCCAGTACTTC. Translating it yields CASSPQEIQETQYF.

V gene TRBV27 combines with J gene TRBJ1-2; D not resolved. The CDR3 runs 14 residues. V was clipped by 8 bases and J by 4 bases, with 17 bases between them. CDR1 MNHEY and CDR2 SMNVEV come from the germline V gene (reference sequence). This chain's CDR3 is CASGSVDTLYGYTF. DNA for the CDR3: TGTGCCAGCGGTTCTGTTGACACCCTCTATGGCTACACCTTC.

The CDR3 protein is CSVIFAVNTEAFF. Written as DNA, the CDR3 is TGCAGCGTTATATTCGCGGTGAACACTGAAGCTTTCTTT. The rearrangement links TRBV29-1 to TRBJ1-1; D gene uncertain. There are 13 residues in the CDR3. The V gene lost 5 bases and the J gene lost 0 bases, with 10 bases spanning the gap. Germline values: CDR1 SQVTM, CDR2 ANQGSEA.